This TCR beta chain was obtained from a study of shared clonotypes between healthy human individuals. The sample holds a few counts of this clone. The target antigen is unknown. Sorted-subset replicate PCRs used approximately 190 ng of genomic DNA. This amount corresponded to approximately 30,000 T cell genomes. This table comes from immunoSEQ multiplex PCR, and its TCRdb copy is limited to in-frame clones, with some not included. This table has some 790,000 clones, approximately 72% appearing once. V was trimmed by 3 bases and J by 0 bases, leaving 10 bases between them. The germline gives CDR1 MGHRA, CDR2 YSYEKL. The CDR3 has 15 residues. Findings and limits, study-wide: Roughly 4.6% of naive CD4 clonotypes were common to a handful of donors. The study found lower generation probabilities in non-shared clonotypes than in those shared by all four donors.

The TCR comes from a woman aged 25 to 39 in good health. The sequenced sample consisted of memory CD4+ T cells sorted from blood. Subset noted: CD45RA-negative fraction. This chain connects TRBV4-1 to TRBJ2-3; tentatively, D is TRBD1 (5 bases). The CDR3 loop is CASSHNRRSTDTQYF. As DNA, the CDR3 is TGCGCCAGCAGCCATAACAGGCGTAGCACAGATACGCAGTATTTT.